These 17 T cell receptor beta chains share one sample of origin, sequenced in a study of T cell responses to AZD1222 COVID-19 vaccine. Repertoires were generated with immunoSEQ multiplex PCR, while TCRdb's copy carries only in-frame clones and drops some. Here the sample spans more than 70,000 clones, nearly 90% being singletons. This sample comprised peripheral blood, obtained on day 0 of AZD1222 vaccination. These receptor sequences come from an adult in good health.

The V gene is TRBV9, the J gene TRBJ2-1, with D uncertain. Deletions cut 4 bases from V and 5 bases from J, with 16 bases between. The CDR3 contains 15 residues. The germline V gene has CDR1 SGDLS and CDR2 YYNGEE. The CDR3 sequence is CASSPTMFPNNEQFF. The DNA for the CDR3 is TGTGCCAGCAGCCCGACGATGTTCCCCAACAATGAGCAGTTCTTC.

The chain couples TRBV18 to TRBJ2-1; the D is unclear. Germline V gene lookup returns CDR1 KGHSH and CDR2 LQKENI. V dropped 3 bases and J dropped 1 base, with 13 bases sitting between them. The CDR3 totals 16 residues. This chain's CDR3 is CASSPENQRSYNEQFF. The CDR3 DNA follows: TGTGCCAGCTCACCGGAAAATCAGAGATCCTACAATGAGCAGTTCTTC. Supplemented by reference TRBV18 and TRBJ2-1, the full variable domain reads NAGVMQNPRHLVRRRGQEARLRCSPMKGHSHVYWYRQLPEEGLKFMVYLQKENIIDESGMPKERFSAEFPKEGPSILRIQQVVRGDSAAYFCASSPENQRSYNEQFFGPGTRLTVL.

The chain uses TRBV30 and TRBJ2-1; TRBD2 aligns across 13 bases. The CDR3 length is 15 residues. The J segment lost 5 bases and the V segment lost 3 bases, leaving 4 bases of the junction unmatched. Germline V gene data show CDR1 as GTSNPN and CDR2 as SVGIG (reference sequence). The CDR3 region is CAWRRTSGSHNEQFF. CDR3 sequence (DNA): TGTGCCTGGAGACGGACTAGCGGGAGTCACAATGAGCAGTTCTTC. The full variable domain, with the rest looked up from reference TRBV30 and TRBJ2-1, is SQTIHQWPATLVQPVGSPLSLECTVEGTSNPNLYWYRQAAGRGLQLLFYSVGIGQISSEVPQNLSASRPQDRQFILSSKKLLLSDSGFYLCAWRRTSGSHNEQFFGPGTRLTVL.

This clone was seen just once. The chain employs TRBV19 and TRBJ2-7, with 7 positions matching TRBD2. This CDR3 is built from 15 residues. V shed 1 base, J shed 3 bases, and the junction held 6 bases outside the gene matches. Looked up from germline, CDR1 is LNHDA and CDR2 is SQIVND (reference sequence). CDR3 bases: TGTGCCAGTAGTATAGGACGCGGGAGAGTCTACGAGCAGTACTTC. Amino acid sequence: CASSIGRGRVYEQYF.

The chain couples TRBV27 to TRBJ1-6; D perhaps matches TRBD1 (6 bases). The CDR3 totals 15 residues. Trimming took off 4 bases at V and 10 bases at J, with 17 bases between the two ends. CDR1 MNHEY and CDR2 SMNVEV come from the germline V gene (reference sequence). Here the CDR3 reads CASSSQTGGVSPLHF. CDR3 in DNA: TGTGCCAGCAGTTCACAAACCGGGGGCGTGTCACCCCTCCACTTT.

V is TRBV10-1 and J is TRBJ1-5; D remains ambiguous. V was cut by 5 bases and J by 5 bases, with 10 bases left in between. The CDR3 runs 13 residues. Germline CDR1 WNHNN, CDR2 SYGVQD (reference sequence). DNA of the CDR3: TGCGCCAGCAGTCTTCGCGGGGATCAGCCCCAGCATTTT. Translation: CASSLRGDQPQHF.

This chain uses TRBV6-5 with TRBJ1-3, with a tentative D call TRBD1 (5 bases). The CDR3 extends over 12 amino acids. Trimming cost V 11 bases and J 4 bases, with 12 bases left between them. CDR1 and CDR2 (germline): MNHEY, SVGAGI. The DNA of the CDR3 is TGTGCCGCAGGGTCTGACGGAAACACCATATATTTT. It codes for CAAGSDGNTIYF.

This chain links TRBV19 with TRBJ2-5; no clear D gene. Germline lookup yields CDR1 LNHDA and CDR2 SQIVND (reference sequence). V lost 3 bases and J 0 bases, leaving 8 bases between the germline ends. The CDR3 runs to 14 residues. The CDR3 sequence is CASSMVPNQETQYF. The CDR3 nucleotides are TGTGCCAGTAGTATGGTGCCCAACCAAGAGACCCAGTACTTC.

The CDR3: CASSSGQGKWQPQHF. CDR3 DNA: TGTGCCAGCAGCTCCGGACAGGGAAAATGGCAGCCCCAGCATTTT. The chain is built from TRBV7-6 and TRBJ1-5; 8 bases line up with TRBD1. Trimming took 4 bases from V and 7 from J; bases not matched to a gene: 9. The CDR3 extends over 15 amino acids. The V gene's germline CDR1 is SGHVS and CDR2 FNYEAQ.

The genes are TRBV12-3 or TRBV12-4 and TRBJ2-1; 10 bases agree with TRBD2. This CDR3 comprises 12 residues. Germline trimming cut 7 bases from V and 8 bases from J; bases unmatched to any gene: 2. The DNA of the CDR3 is TGTGCCAGCATACTAGCGGGACATGAGCAGTTCTTC. It yields the protein CASILAGHEQFF.

In this sample, this clone turned up once. The chain links TRBV19 to TRBJ1-2, with D perhaps matching TRBD1 (6 bases). The germline V gene encodes CDR1 LNHDA and CDR2 SQIVND (reference sequence). Trimming removed 5 bases from V and 2 bases from J, with 12 bases in between. The CDR3 contains 14 residues. CDR3 sequence (DNA): TGTGCCAGTAGTCGGGACAACGGAAACTATGGCTACACCTTC. Amino acid sequence: CASSRDNGNYGYTF.

This sequence joins TRBV18 and TRBJ2-5; D not resolved. Trimming shortened V by 0 bases and J by 5 bases, and 4 bases separated the two germline ends. The CDR3 runs to 12 residues. Germline V gene data show CDR1 as KGHSH and CDR2 as LQKENI. The CDR3 bases are TGTGCCAGCTCACCACCGGCGGAGACCCAGTACTTC. Translation gives CASSPPAETQYF.

The rearrangement joins TRBV5-1 to TRBJ2-7; D gene uncertain. CDR1 is SGHRS, CDR2 YFSETQ, per germline. V lost 0 bases to trimming and J lost 0 bases, with 7 bases between them. The CDR3 totals 14 residues. The CDR3 protein is CASSLGSSSYEQYF. CDR3 nucleotides: TGCGCCAGCAGCTTGGGCAGTAGCTCCTACGAGCAGTACTTC.

The rearrangement links TRBV10-3 to TRBJ2-7; D unresolved. CDR3 length: 12 residues. V was shortened by 6 bases and J by 7 bases, with 13 bases between the two germline ends. Germline CDR1 is ENHRY and CDR2 is SYGVKD. CDR3 residues: CAISPGVREQYF. DNA of the CDR3: TGTGCCATCAGCCCTGGGGTGCGAGAGCAGTACTTC.

The chain recombines TRBV5-1 with TRBJ2-1, with D possibly TRBD1 on 6 matching bases. Trimming stripped 4 bases from V and 7 bases from J, with 12 bases between. Looked up from germline, CDR1 is SGHRS and CDR2 is YFSETQ. The CDR3 spans 13 residues. The CDR3 loop reads CASSRDRINEQFF. The DNA for the CDR3 is TGCGCCAGCAGCAGAGACAGGATAAATGAGCAGTTCTTC.

The J gene is TRBJ2-3, the V gene TRBV7-9; 10 bases map to TRBD1. CDR3 length: 13 residues. Germline lookup yields CDR1 SEHNR and CDR2 FQNEAQ (reference sequence). J lost 7 bases, V lost 5 bases, and 3 bases had no gene match. CDR3 sequence reads: CASSTGQGNTQYF. The CDR3 DNA reads as TGTGCCAGCAGCACGGGACAGGGGAATACGCAGTATTTT.

The chain combines TRBV4-3 with TRBJ1-4, with D possibly being TRBD1 (6 bases). Germline loops: CDR1 LGHNA, CDR2 YSLEER. V dropped 1 base and J dropped 6 bases, with 6 bases sitting between them. The CDR3 loop spans 13 amino acids. Written as DNA, the CDR3 is TGCGCCAGCAGCCAAGGACAGGATGAAAAACTGTTTTTT. Residues: CASSQGQDEKLFF.